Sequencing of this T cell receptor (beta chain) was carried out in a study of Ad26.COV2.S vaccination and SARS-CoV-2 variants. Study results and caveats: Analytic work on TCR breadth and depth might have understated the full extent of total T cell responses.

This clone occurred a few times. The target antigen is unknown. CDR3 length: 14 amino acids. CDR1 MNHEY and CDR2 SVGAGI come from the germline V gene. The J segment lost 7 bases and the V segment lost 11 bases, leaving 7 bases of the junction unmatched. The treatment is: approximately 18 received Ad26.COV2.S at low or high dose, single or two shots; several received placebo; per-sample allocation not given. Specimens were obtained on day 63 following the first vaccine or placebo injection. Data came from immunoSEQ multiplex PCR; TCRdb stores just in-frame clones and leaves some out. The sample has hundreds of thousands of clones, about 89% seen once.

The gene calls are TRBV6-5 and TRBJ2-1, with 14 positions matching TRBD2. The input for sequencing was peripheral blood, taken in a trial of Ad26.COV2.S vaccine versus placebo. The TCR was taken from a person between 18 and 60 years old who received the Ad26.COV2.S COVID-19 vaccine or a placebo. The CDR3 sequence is CAGGLAGGGNEQFF. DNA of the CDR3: TGTGCCGGTGGACTAGCGGGGGGAGGGAATGAGCAGTTCTTC.